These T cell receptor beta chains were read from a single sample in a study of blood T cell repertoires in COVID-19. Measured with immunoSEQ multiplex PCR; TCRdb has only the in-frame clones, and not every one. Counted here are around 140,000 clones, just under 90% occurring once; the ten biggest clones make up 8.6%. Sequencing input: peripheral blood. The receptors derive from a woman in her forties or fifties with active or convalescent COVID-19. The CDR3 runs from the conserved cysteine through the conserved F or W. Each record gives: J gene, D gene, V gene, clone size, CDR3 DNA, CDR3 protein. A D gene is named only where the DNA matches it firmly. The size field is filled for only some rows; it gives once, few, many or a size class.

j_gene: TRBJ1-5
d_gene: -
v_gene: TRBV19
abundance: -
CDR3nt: TGTGCCAGTAGTATGGGTACGCCGAACCTAGGTCAGCCCCAGCATTTT
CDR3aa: CASSMGTPNLGQPQHF

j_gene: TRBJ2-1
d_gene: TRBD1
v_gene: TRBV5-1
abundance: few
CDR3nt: TGCGCCAGCAGCACTGGACAGGGGATATACAATGAGCAGTTCTTC
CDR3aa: CASSTGQGIYNEQFF

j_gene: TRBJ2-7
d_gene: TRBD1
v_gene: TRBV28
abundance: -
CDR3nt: TGTGCCAGCAGGGCGAACAGGGGCTCCTACGAGCAGTACTTC
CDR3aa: CASRANRGSYEQYF

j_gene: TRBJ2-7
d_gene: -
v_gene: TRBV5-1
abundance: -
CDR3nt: TGCGCCAGCAGCTTGGCCTCGGGGGGCACCTACGAGCAGTACTTC
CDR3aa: CASSLASGGTYEQYF

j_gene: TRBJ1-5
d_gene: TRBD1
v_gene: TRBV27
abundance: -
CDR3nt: TGTGCCAGCAGTCCCGGGACAGCCAGCAATCAGCCCCAGCATTTT
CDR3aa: CASSPGTASNQPQHF

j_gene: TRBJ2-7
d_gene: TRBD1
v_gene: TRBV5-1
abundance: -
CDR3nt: TGCGCCAGCAGCCAGGGACAGTTCTACGAGCAGTACTTC
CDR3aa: CASSQGQFYEQYF

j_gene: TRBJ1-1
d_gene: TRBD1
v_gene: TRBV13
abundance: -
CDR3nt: TGTGCCAGCAGCCTCCGACAGGGGAGGACTGAAGCTTTCTTT
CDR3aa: CASSLRQGRTEAFF

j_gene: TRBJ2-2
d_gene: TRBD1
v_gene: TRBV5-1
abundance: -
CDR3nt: TGCGCCAGCAGCTTGGTTGGGACAGGGTACACCGGGGAGCTGTTTTTT
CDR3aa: CASSLVGTGYTGELFF

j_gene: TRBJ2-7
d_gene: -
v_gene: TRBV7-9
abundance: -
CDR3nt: TGTGCCAGCAGCTCCACGCAGCGGCCCTACGAGCAGTACTTC
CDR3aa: CASSSTQRPYEQYF

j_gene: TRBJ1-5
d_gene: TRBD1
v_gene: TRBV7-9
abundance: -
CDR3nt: TGTGCCAGCAGCCGGGGGACAGGGGTTGACAATCAGCCCCAGCATTTT
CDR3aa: CASSRGTGVDNQPQHF

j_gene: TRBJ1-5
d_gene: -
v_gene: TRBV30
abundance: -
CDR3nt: TGTGCCTGGAGTCAAGTACAGGGCCGGCAGCCCCAGCATTTT
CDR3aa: CAWSQVQGRQPQHF

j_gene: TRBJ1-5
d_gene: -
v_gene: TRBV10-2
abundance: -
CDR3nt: TGCGCCAGCAGTGCGCAGGGAAATCAGCCCCAGCATTTT
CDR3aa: CASSAQGNQPQHF

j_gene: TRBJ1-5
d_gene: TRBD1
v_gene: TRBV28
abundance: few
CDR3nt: TGTGCCAGCAGACCAGGGGGACAGCCCCAGCATTTT
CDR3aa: CASRPGGQPQHF